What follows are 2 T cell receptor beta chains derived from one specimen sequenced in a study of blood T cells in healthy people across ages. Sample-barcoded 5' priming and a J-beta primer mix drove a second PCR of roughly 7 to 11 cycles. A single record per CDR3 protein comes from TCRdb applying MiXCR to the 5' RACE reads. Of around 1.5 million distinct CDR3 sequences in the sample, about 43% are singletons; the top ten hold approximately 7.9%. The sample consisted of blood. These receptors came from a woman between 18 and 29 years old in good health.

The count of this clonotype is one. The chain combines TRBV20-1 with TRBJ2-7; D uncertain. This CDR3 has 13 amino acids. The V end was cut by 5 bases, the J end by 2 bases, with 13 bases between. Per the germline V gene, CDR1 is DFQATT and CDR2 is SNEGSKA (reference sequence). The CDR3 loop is CSAAPVVAYEQYF. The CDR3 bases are TGCAGTGCTGCCCCAGTGGTAGCCTACGAGCAGTACTTC.

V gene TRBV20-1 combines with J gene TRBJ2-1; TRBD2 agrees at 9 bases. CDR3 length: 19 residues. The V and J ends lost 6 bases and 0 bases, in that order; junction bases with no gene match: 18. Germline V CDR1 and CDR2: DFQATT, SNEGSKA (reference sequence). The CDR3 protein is CSARRRVEREAYSYNEQFF. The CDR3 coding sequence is TGCAGTGCCAGACGGAGGGTCGAGCGGGAGGCATACTCCTACAATGAGCAGTTCTTC.